The next 22 T cell receptor beta chains were all read from a single sample in a study of shared clonotypes between healthy human individuals. Repertoires were generated with immunoSEQ multiplex PCR, while TCRdb's copy carries only in-frame clones and drops some. The table includes more than 2 million clones, roughly 95% detected once. Sequencing input: naive CD4+ T cells sorted from blood. Subset noted: CD45RA+ positively selected. Receptors originate from a man aged 18 to 29 in good health.

The V and J genes are TRBV7-2 and TRBJ2-5; D perhaps matches TRBD2 (5 bases). Trimming took off 5 bases at V and 2 bases at J, with 12 bases between the two ends. The CDR3 extends over 14 amino acids. CDR1 and CDR2 (germline): SGHTA, FQGNSA. CDR3 sequence (DNA): TGTGCCAGCAGCACCGACTACACTCAAGAGACCCAGTACTTC. It encodes CASSTDYTQETQYF.

J is TRBJ1-2 and V is TRBV27; TRBD1 matches 11 bases. The CDR3 has 17 residues. The germline V gene encodes CDR1 MNHEY and CDR2 SMNVEV (reference sequence). The V and J ends lost 4 bases and 2 bases, in that order; junction bases with no gene match: 9. CDR3 bases: TGTGCCAGCAGTTCACTGGGGACAGGGGGTTCAAACTATGGCTACACCTTC. Translating gives CASSSLGTGGSNYGYTF.

This clone was seen only once. V is TRBV7-3 and J is TRBJ2-7, with unresolved D. The germline V and J ends were trimmed by 5 bases and 0 bases, with 8 bases remaining between them. From germline, CDR1 is SGHTA and CDR2 FQGTGA. CDR3 length equals 13 residues. CDR3 nucleotide sequence: TGTGCCAGCAGCCAAAAACTCTCCTACGAGCAGTACTTC. Protein product: CASSQKLSYEQYF.

The chain couples TRBV11-3 to TRBJ1-1; D uncertain. The CDR3 sequence is 12 residues long. The V gene's germline CDR1 is SGHNT and CDR2 YENEEA. V dropped 2 bases and J dropped 6 bases, with 7 bases sitting between them. CDR3 DNA: TGTGCCAGCAGCTTATATGGCTCTGAAGCTTTCTTT. This sequence encodes CASSLYGSEAFF.

This clone was seen only once. The gene calls are TRBV11-3 and TRBJ2-7, with 9 bases fitting TRBD2. The CDR3 consists of 15 residues. V gave up 0 bases and J gave up 2 bases; unmatched junction bases: 2. Looked up from germline, CDR1 is SGHNT and CDR2 is YENEEA. The DNA for the CDR3 is TGTGCCAGCAGCTTAGATGCTAGCGGGACCTACGAGCAGTACTTC. This translates into CASSLDASGTYEQYF.

V and J are TRBV19 and TRBJ2-5, with 7 bases identical to TRBD2. The CDR3 spans 14 residues. Germline CDR1 and CDR2: LNHDA and SQIVND (reference sequence). J was trimmed by 1 base and V by 7 bases; bases with no gene match: 6. The CDR3 nucleotides are TGTGCCAGTAAGGCTAGCGGAGGCCAAGAGACCCAGTACTTC. Protein sequence: CASKASGGQETQYF.

CDR3: CASSLRSGAIYEQYF. The CDR3, as DNA: TGTGCCAGCAGCTTGCGTTCAGGGGCTATCTACGAGCAGTACTTC. The chain employs TRBV7-2 and TRBJ2-7; D might be TRBD1 (6 bases). Trimming left V 3 bases short and J 3 bases short, with 15 bases between. The CDR3 spans 15 residues. The germline V gene has CDR1 SGHTA and CDR2 FQGNSA. Complete variable domain (other parts from reference TRBV7-2 and TRBJ2-7): GAGVSQSPSNKVTEKGKDVELRCDPISGHTALYWYRQSLGQGLEFLIYFQGNSAPDKSGLPSDRFSAERTGGSVSTLTIQRTQQEDSAVYLCASSLRSGAIYEQYFGPGTRLTVT.

This sequence joins TRBV2 and TRBJ1-1; TRBD1 might be the D (6 bases). V was trimmed by 5 bases and J by 2 bases, leaving 15 bases between them. The CDR3 is 15 amino acids. CDR1 and CDR2 (germline): SNHLY, FYNNEI. CDR3 coding DNA: TGTGCCAGCAGTCCAGAGTCGACAGGAAACACTGAAGCTTTCTTT. Amino acid sequence: CASSPESTGNTEAFF.

A word on this clone: Sequence at one end of the junction differs from germline and may be a read error. The chain employs TRBV7-7 and TRBJ2-3; the D gene is possibly TRBD2 (6 bases). The CDR3 loop spans 15 amino acids. Germline V gene sequence: CDR1 SSHAT, CDR2 FNYEAQ (reference sequence). In nucleotides, the CDR3 is TGTGCTAGCAGCCCAACCGGGGGAACCACAGATACGCAGTATTTT. Its translation is CASSPTGGTTDTQYF.

This chain uses TRBV30 with TRBJ2-2; 7 bases are a match to TRBD1. This CDR3 spans 14 amino acids. After removal of 3 bases from V and 6 bases from J, the junction contained 7 bases not matched to a gene. Germline lookup yields CDR1 GTSNPN and CDR2 SVGIG (reference sequence). The CDR3 protein is CAWSRDSSAGELFF. The CDR3 DNA reads as TGTGCCTGGAGCCGGGACAGTTCCGCCGGGGAGCTGTTTTTT. Full variable domain (outside the CDR3, taken from reference TRBV30 and TRBJ2-2): SQTIHQWPATLVQPVGSPLSLECTVEGTSNPNLYWYRQAAGRGLQLLFYSVGIGQISSEVPQNLSASRPQDRQFILSSKKLLLSDSGFYLCAWSRDSSAGELFFGEGSRLTVL.

This clone was recorded once. V gene TRBV6-6 combines with J gene TRBJ2-5, with D perhaps matching TRBD1 or TRBD2 (5 bases each). The germline V and J ends were trimmed by 1 base and 1 base, with 10 bases remaining between them. Germline CDR1 is MNHNY and CDR2 is SVGAGI (reference sequence). The CDR3 consists of 15 residues. In nucleotides, the CDR3 is TGTGCCAGCAGTTACTTCCGGGGCCCCCAAGAGACCCAGTACTTC. As protein: CASSYFRGPQETQYF.

The CDR3 loop reads CASSERGRKSYEQYF. In DNA, the CDR3 is TGTGCCAGCAGTGAAAGGGGCAGGAAGTCCTACGAGCAGTACTTC. This chain joins TRBV6-1 and TRBJ2-7, with D perhaps TRBD1 (5 bases). The CDR3 contains 15 residues. The germline V gene encodes CDR1 MNHNS and CDR2 SASEGT. V gave up 2 bases and J gave up 1 base, with 12 bases separating them.

The rearrangement uses TRBV9 and TRBJ2-1; a weak D match, TRBD2 (5 bases). Germline V lookup: CDR1 SGDLS, CDR2 YYNGEE. The CDR3 is 14 residues long. The V and J ends lost 5 bases and 9 bases respectively, with 18 bases between them. DNA for the CDR3: TGTGCCAGCAGTCCGCGTGGAGGATTGGGTGAGCAGTTCTTC. Translated: CASSPRGGLGEQFF.

The chain recombines TRBV5-1 with TRBJ2-1, with D possibly being TRBD1 (6 bases). Germline lookup yields CDR1 SGHRS and CDR2 YFSETQ. This CDR3 comprises 15 residues. Trimming left V 9 bases short and J 1 base short, with 17 bases between. CDR3 bases: TGCGCCATCGAGGGGGTTAGTAGGTCCTACAATGAGCAGTTCTTC. This encodes CAIEGVSRSYNEQFF. Variable domain in full (rest from reference TRBV5-1 and TRBJ2-1): KAGVTQTPRYLIKTRGQQVTLSCSPISGHRSVSWYQQTPGQGLQFLFEYFSETQRNKGNFPGRFSGRQFSNSRSEMNVSTLELGDSALYLCAIEGVSRSYNEQFFGPGTRLTVL.

On this clone: The junction differs from germline at one of its ends, possibly a read error. This chain connects TRBV7-9 to TRBJ2-1, with no clear D. This CDR3 spans 11 amino acids. Germline-derived CDR1 and CDR2 are SEHNR and FQNEAQ (reference sequence). The CDR3: CASSLGESQLF. DNA of the CDR3: TGTGCCAGCAGCTTAGGGGAAAGTCAGCTCTTC.

The rearrangement uses TRBV6-5 and TRBJ2-3; 7 bases line up with TRBD1. The germline CDR1 and CDR2 sequences are MNHEY and SVGAGI. With V trimmed by 10 bases and J by 3 bases, 10 bases remained unmatched. CDR3 length equals 14 residues. The CDR3 coding sequence is TGTGCCACGACGAGGGGGCAAGTAACAGATACGCAGTATTTT. This gives the protein CATTRGQVTDTQYF.

The V gene is TRBV11-2, the J gene TRBJ1-1; 7 bases fit TRBD1. The CDR3 is made up of 14 amino acids. Germline CDR1 SGHAT, CDR2 FQNNGV. V was pared by 3 bases and J by 4 bases, with 5 bases of the junction left unmatched. Written as DNA, the CDR3 is TGTGCCAGCAGCTTTCAGGGGGAGGGCACTGAAGCTTTCTTT. Protein product: CASSFQGEGTEAFF.

This clone has a single count. The chain is built from TRBV19 and TRBJ1-1, with TRBD1 matching over 7 bases. Germline-derived CDR1 and CDR2 are LNHDA and SQIVND (reference sequence). V was clipped by 7 bases and J by 1 base; unmatched bases: 6. The CDR3 has 14 amino acids. CDR3 nucleotide sequence: TGTGCCAGTATACAGGGGAAGGAGAACACTGAAGCTTTCTTT. Translation gives CASIQGKENTEAFF.

The rearrangement links TRBV28 to TRBJ1-1, with D possibly TRBD1 on 6 matching bases. CDR3 length: 15 residues. Looked up from germline, CDR1 is MDHEN and CDR2 is SYDVKM. Trimming cost V 8 bases and J 3 bases, with 19 bases left between them. CDR3 in amino acids: CASQEGGVLDTEAFF. The CDR3 DNA reads as TGTGCCAGCCAAGAGGGGGGTGTACTGGACACTGAAGCTTTCTTT.

The CDR3 coding sequence is TGTGCCAGCAGCTTAGAGCGGGGGAACTATGGCTACACCTTC. It codes for CASSLERGNYGYTF. The V gene is TRBV7-9, the J gene TRBJ1-2; weak D call: TRBD1 (5 bases). The germline gives CDR1 SEHNR, CDR2 FQNEAQ (reference sequence). V was trimmed by 1 base and J by 2 bases, leaving 8 bases between them. CDR3 length equals 14 residues.

This clone was found once. The rearrangement links TRBV6-1 to TRBJ1-4; TRBD1 might be the D (6 bases). Trimming shortened V by 10 bases and J by 6 bases, and 21 bases separated the two germline ends. CDR1 and CDR2 (germline): MNHNS, SASEGT. This CDR3 contains 15 residues. Here the CDR3 reads CATNRWTVGDEKLFF. CDR3 nucleotide sequence: TGTGCCACAAATCGTTGGACAGTAGGGGATGAAAAACTGTTTTTT.

For this clone: This CDR3 is also generated by other DNA sequences in the sample. This rearrangement joins TRBV5-1 to TRBJ2-3, with a weak D call TRBD1 (6 bases). The length of the CDR3 is 14 residues. Per germline, CDR1 SGHRS and CDR2 YFSETQ. V lost 5 bases and J lost 2, with 12 bases in between. CDR3 bases: TGCGCCAGCAGGCGCTGGACAGACACAGATACGCAGTATTTT. Its protein is CASRRWTDTDTQYF.